One and the same sample provided the 21 T cell receptor beta chains below, sequenced in a study of OX40 agonist ivuxolimab in advanced cancers. TCRdb's copy holds only in-frame clones and misses some; the assay was immunoSEQ multiplex PCR. The top ten clones hold approximately 4.8% of a sample with 75,000 to 95,000 clones, 70% to 90% of them seen once. The sequencing here drew on CD4+ or CD8+ T cells sorted from blood, taken in a trial of the OX40 agonist ivuxolimab. Receptor source: an adult with an advanced solid tumor such as melanoma, head and neck, liver or kidney cancer.

This sequence joins TRBV11-3 and TRBJ2-3; D may be TRBD1 (5 bases). V was trimmed by 3 bases and J by 11 bases, leaving 9 bases between them. The CDR3 contains 11 residues. Germline V gene lookup returns CDR1 SGHNT and CDR2 YENEEA. The CDR3 is CASSLTDRQYF. The CDR3 DNA reads TGTGCCAGCAGCTTGACCGACAGGCAGTATTTT.

The CDR3 protein is CASSEPRDRYEKLFF. CDR3 nucleotides: TGTGCCAGCAGTGAACCCCGGGACAGATATGAAAAACTGTTTTTT. The chain couples TRBV25-1 to TRBJ1-4; 7 nucleotides agree with TRBD1. Germline CDR1 is MGHDK and CDR2 is SYGVNS. V lost 2 bases, J lost 6 bases, and 6 bases stayed unmatched. The CDR3 loop spans 15 amino acids.

The chain is built from TRBV5-1 and TRBJ2-7; tentatively, D is TRBD2 (6 bases). V lost 0 bases and J 2 bases, leaving 9 bases between the germline ends. This CDR3 has 14 residues. From germline, CDR1 is SGHRS and CDR2 YFSETQ. CDR3 sequence reads: CASSLGTTTYEQYF. In DNA, the CDR3 is TGCGCCAGCAGCTTGGGGACTACCACCTACGAGCAGTACTTC.

This sequence joins TRBV7-9 and TRBJ1-2, with D possibly TRBD1 on 5 matching bases. V dropped 0 bases and J dropped 6 bases, with 14 bases sitting between them. The CDR3 covers 15 residues. Germline V gives CDR1 SEHNR, CDR2 FQNEAQ (reference sequence). The CDR3 sequence: CASSLAQAITHGYTF. In nucleotides, the CDR3 is TGTGCCAGCAGCTTAGCACAGGCTATCACCCATGGCTACACCTTC.

The chain joins TRBV5-6 to TRBJ1-2; 7 nucleotides line up with TRBD1. CDR1 is SGHDT, CDR2 YYEEEE, per germline. With V trimmed by 4 bases and J by 7 bases, 7 bases remained unmatched. The CDR3 loop spans 13 amino acids. DNA of the CDR3: TGTGCCAGCAGCACACAGACAGGGCGTGGCTACACCTTC. Its protein is CASSTQTGRGYTF.

This chain connects TRBV2 to TRBJ1-4, with 11 bases fitting TRBD1. The germline CDR1 and CDR2 sequences are SNHLY and FYNNEI. J lost 9 bases, V lost 0 bases, and 6 bases had no gene match. The CDR3 has 16 amino acids. The CDR3 spells CASSEAWTGGGQKLFF. As DNA, the CDR3 is TGTGCCAGCAGTGAAGCTTGGACAGGGGGCGGTCAAAAACTGTTTTTT.

In regard to this clone: Other DNA sequences in the sample encode the same CDR3. The chain links TRBV9 to TRBJ2-2; 12 bases fit TRBD2. Germline values: CDR1 SGDLS, CDR2 YYNGEE. The CDR3 has 16 amino acids. After removal of 4 bases from V and 2 bases from J, the junction contained 3 bases not matched to a gene. CDR3 sequence reads: CASSRLAGANTGELFF. CDR3 nucleotide sequence: TGTGCCAGCAGCAGACTAGCGGGAGCAAACACCGGGGAGCTGTTTTTT.

The genes are TRBV28 and TRBJ1-3; D perhaps matches TRBD1 (6 bases). Germline V lookup: CDR1 MDHEN, CDR2 SYDVKM. The ends were cut back, 5 bases at V and 0 bases at J, with 11 bases in the middle. CDR3 length: 15 amino acids. CDR3 coding DNA: TGTGCCAGCAGTCAAACAGGGAACTCTGGAAACACCATATATTTT. This codes for CASSQTGNSGNTIYF.

The chain employs TRBV19 and TRBJ2-1; D gene uncertain. V lost 1 base and J lost 1, with 14 bases in between. The CDR3 length is 17 residues. Germline V gene sequence: CDR1 LNHDA, CDR2 SQIVND (reference sequence). CDR3 amino acids: CASSIASLRLSYNEQFF. The CDR3 nucleotides read TGTGCCAGTAGTATAGCGAGTCTCAGGTTATCCTACAATGAGCAGTTCTTC.

The chain carries TRBV10-3 and TRBJ1-3; D remains ambiguous. V lost 1 base to trimming and J lost 0 bases, with 10 bases between them. The CDR3 consists of 16 residues. Germline CDR1 and CDR2: ENHRY and SYGVKD. The CDR3 DNA follows: TGTGCCATCAGTGAGTTCGTGGGAAGCTCTGGAAACACCATATATTTT. Protein sequence: CAISEFVGSSGNTIYF.

The chain joins TRBV29-1 to TRBJ2-1, with D uncertain. This CDR3 is built from 14 residues. Germline V CDR1 and CDR2: SQVTM, ANQGSEA. V was pared by 3 bases and J by 0 bases, with 9 bases between. The CDR3 nucleotides are TGCAGCGTTGAGCGTCCCGGCTCCTACAATGAGCAGTTCTTC. Translated, it gives CSVERPGSYNEQFF.

Remarks on this clone: One junction end does not reproduce the germline sequence, and a read error may be involved. The V gene is TRBV7-7, the J gene TRBJ2-1; no clear D gene. This CDR3 contains 15 residues. CDR1 and CDR2 from the germline V gene are SSHAT and FNYEAQ (reference sequence). The CDR3 DNA is TGTGCTAGCAGCTTACTGGGATCCCGCGACGAGGAGCAGTTCTTC. It encodes CASSLLGSRDEEQFF.

V and J are TRBV7-2 and TRBJ1-5, with D possibly TRBD1 on 6 matching bases. This CDR3 is built from 16 residues. Trimming removed 5 bases at V and 7 bases at J, with 21 bases between. Germline V gene sequence: CDR1 SGHTA, CDR2 FQGNSA. The CDR3 nucleotides are TGTGCCAGCAGCCCACAAGCGGGGGCGGTTGAACAGCCCCAGCATTTT. Amino acids: CASSPQAGAVEQPQHF.

This sequence joins TRBV9 and TRBJ2-5; D call uncertain. Trimming took 4 bases from V and 1 from J, leaving 14 bases between them. CDR3 length: 15 residues. Germline V gene data show CDR1 as SGDLS and CDR2 as YYNGEE. CDR3 amino acids: CASSFGLDFQETQYF. The DNA for the CDR3 is TGTGCCAGCAGCTTTGGATTGGATTTCCAAGAGACCCAGTACTTC.

CDR3 sequence: CASSDNLQETQYF. The DNA for the CDR3 is TGCGCCAGCAGTGACAACCTCCAAGAGACCCAGTACTTC. The chain employs TRBV10-1 and TRBJ2-5; D uncertain. The CDR3 is 13 residues long. V was trimmed by 3 bases and J by 1 base, leaving 6 bases between them. CDR1 is WNHNN, CDR2 SYGVQD, per germline (reference sequence).

Worth noting for this clone: The same CDR3 also results from other DNA sequences found in this sample. For the CDR3, the DNA is TGTGCCAGCAGCGGGACAGGGGGTGACACCGGGGAGCTGTTTTTT. It yields the protein CASSGTGGDTGELFF. The chain employs TRBV11-3 and TRBJ2-2; 11 positions agree with TRBD1. The CDR3 length is 15 residues. From germline, CDR1 is SGHNT and CDR2 YENEEA. V gave up 5 bases and J gave up 3 bases; unmatched junction bases: 2.

V and J are TRBV6-6 and TRBJ1-5; tentative D call: TRBD1 (6 bases). This CDR3 is built from 14 residues. V lost 5 bases and J 5 bases, leaving 13 bases between the germline ends. In germline, CDR1 is MNHNY, CDR2 SVGAGI (reference sequence). Written as DNA, the CDR3 is TGTGCCAGCAGTAGAGGACAGAATTATCAGCCCCAGCATTTT. This gives the protein CASSRGQNYQPQHF.

The J gene is TRBJ2-3, the V gene TRBV5-5, with 11 nucleotides matching TRBD1. After removal of 4 bases from V and 5 bases from J, the junction contained 6 bases not matched to a gene. The CDR3 length is 15 residues. CDR1 is SGHKS and CDR2 is YYEKEE in the germline V gene (reference sequence). The CDR3 region is CASSADRGPVDTQYF. CDR3 nucleotides: TGTGCCAGCAGCGCGGACAGGGGGCCGGTAGATACGCAGTATTTT.

The chain uses TRBV11-3 and TRBJ2-3; D is uncertain. The CDR3 is 13 amino acids. CDR1 is SGHNT, CDR2 YENEEA, per germline. V was cut by 0 bases and J by 5 bases, with 6 bases left in between. The CDR3 DNA follows: TGTGCCAGCAGCTTAGATCGAGGAGATACGCAGTATTTT. This codes for CASSLDRGDTQYF.

The chain has TRBV10-3 and TRBJ2-5; D is undetermined. The length of the CDR3 is 14 residues. V was shortened by 5 bases and J by 2 bases, with 12 bases between the two germline ends. Germline V gene lookup returns CDR1 ENHRY and CDR2 SYGVKD. This CDR3 reads CAISYGKSQETQYF. CDR3 sequence (DNA): TGTGCCATCAGTTATGGGAAGAGTCAAGAGACCCAGTACTTC.

The CDR3 DNA sequence: TGTGCCAGCAGCTCCGAACAGGGTTTCGATGAGCAGTTCTTC. Translating gives CASSSEQGFDEQFF. The chain carries TRBV7-8 and TRBJ2-1; TRBD1 is a possible D gene (6 bases). In germline, CDR1 is SGHVS, CDR2 FQNEAQ. The germline V and J ends were trimmed by 4 bases and 8 bases, with 15 bases remaining between them. This CDR3 has 14 residues.